This T cell receptor beta chain originates from a study of glioma-infiltrating T cells (dated by TCRdb to between 2015 and 2016). At the level of the whole study: Glioma tissue, non-neoplastic brain tissue and matched peripheral blood mononuclear cells were used as sources from which TCR alpha- and beta-chain repertoires were sequenced. Each tissue-infiltrating repertoire was compared with the same patient's peripheral blood repertoire to measure divergence between tissue and blood T-cell populations. The paired cohort comprised three low-grade glioma patients, 7 or 8 primary glioblastoma patients and three non-glioma patients contributing non-neoplastic brain tissue.

In the case of this clonotype: The target of this receptor is not known. No base qualities exist here, and no much larger clone lies one base off it.

Points the paper makes about the study in general: Very few CDR3 sequences were found to be shared between tissue and blood, and this scarcity was attributed to high CDR3 diversity and limited sampling. VJ-independent divergence between tissue and blood was below expectation in non-neoplastic patients but above expectation in all gliomas, especially low-grade gliomas. Small numbers underpinned the group comparisons: eight glioblastoma patients, three low-grade glioma patients and three non-neoplastic patients.

TCR alpha and beta CDR3 regions were amplified with the iRepertoire nested amplicon-rescue multiplex PCR (arm-PCR) platform from RNA. One-step reverse transcription and amplification used about 95-400 ng of tissue mRNA or PBMC total RNA as input. Following bead purification, Illumina adapters were added by a secondary multiplex PCR, and libraries between 200 and 400 bp were gel-purified. The libraries contained internal 6-nucleotide barcodes that were used for demultiplexing. Libraries were sequenced on an Illumina MiSeq with 2x220 or 2x250 nucleotide paired-end reads. The paper's data handling went like this. Paired reads were merged with FLASH 1.2.11 and aligned to the GRCh37 human genome with BWA-MEM before extracting TRA and TRB reads. An IMGT-derived reference of cassette sequences and CDR3 motifs, with pseudogenes included, was used for V and J assignment. Reads were translated in three frames, and productive CDR3s were defined by a C…FGXG motif without stop codons. Unique combinations of V-J cassette pair and CDR3 amino acid sequence were defined as clonotypes. Reads were filtered by Hamming distance, thresholded by each sample's sequence error rate in mapped regions. The public reads were reanalyzed by TCRdb: fastp trimming at Q25, MiXCR alignment, in-frame beta chains only. Merged by CDR3 protein, the rows form single entries marked with the most common genes and DNA. The V and J calls follow TCRdb's processing rather than the paper's. The sample table shows some 150,000 distinct CDR3 sequences, and roughly two fifths are seen once. 20% to 25% of the sample comes from the top ten.

The specimen was glioma tissue, nonneoplastic brain tissue, or PBMCs (not recorded which). The receptor comes from a human donor with low-grade glioma or glioblastoma, undergoing nonglioma brain surgery, or in good health (not recorded which).

The DNA sequence is given as TGCAGTGCTAGAAAAGGGGGAGTTGGAAACACCATATATTTT. Its translation reads: CSARKGGVGNTIYF. In this chain, TRBV20-1 is recombined with TRBJ1-3; a tentative D call is TRBD1 (6 bases match). Counted from cysteine to phenylalanine, this CDR3 has 14 amino acids. Of all the DNA, just the CDR3 is kept, 42 bases in frame from base 1. The V end loses 2 bases and the J end loses 3 bases, and a stretch of 11 bases separates them. The germline V gene (reference sequence) sets CDR1 to DFQATT and CDR2 to SNEGSKA.